Listed below are T cell receptor beta chains from one sample, sequenced in a study of blood T cell repertoires in COVID-19. Measured with immunoSEQ multiplex PCR; TCRdb has only the in-frame clones, and not every one. The repertoire holds over 400,000 clones, with roughly nine tenths as singletons. What was sequenced was peripheral blood. All receptors derive from a woman in her 50s with COVID-19, enrolled during active disease. Each CDR3 is given with its conserved first and last residue. Each record gives: CDR3 DNA, CDR3 protein, J gene, V gene, clone size, D gene. A D gene is named only where the DNA matches it firmly. Clone size is given for some rows only: seen once, a few or many times, or a class if the clone is expanded.

TGCGCCAGCAGCACGATTGGGACAACCAGGACCGAGCAGTACTTC | CASSTIGTTRTEQYF | TRBJ2-7 | TRBV5-1 | once | NA
TGTGCCAGCAGTTACTCGACAGGGCAAGGCTACACCTTC | CASSYSTGQGYTF | TRBJ1-2 | TRBV6-5 | NA | TRBD1
TGTGCCAGCAGCCGCGGGACAGGGTCTGGAAACACCATATATTTT | CASSRGTGSGNTIYF | TRBJ1-3 | TRBV3-1/TRBV3-2 | few | TRBD1
TGCGCCAGCAGCCTCCCGACAAACCCCGAATATGGCTACACCTTC | CASSLPTNPEYGYTF | TRBJ1-2 | TRBV5-1 | NA | NA
TGTGCCAGCAGCTCTACCCAACCGGGACAGGATAAGTTCTTC | CASSSTQPGQDKFF | TRBJ2-1 | TRBV5-4 | once | TRBD1
TGTGCCAGCAGCCCGGACAGGGCGGTGGCTTTCTTT | CASSPDRAVAFF | TRBJ1-1 | TRBV4-2 | NA | TRBD1
TGCGCCAGCATCCTATCGGGTCCCGACACCATATATTTT | CASILSGPDTIYF | TRBJ1-3 | TRBV4-1 | NA | NA
TGCAGCGTTGACAGGGCCCCGCAGTATTTT | CSVDRAPQYF | TRBJ2-3 | TRBV29-1 | few | NA
TGTGCCATCAGTGAGGGCCCGGGGGATTGGACAGATACGCAGTATTTT | CAISEGPGDWTDTQYF | TRBJ2-3 | TRBV10-3 | NA | NA
TGCAGCGTTGATCGGGATGGCTACACCTTC | CSVDRDGYTF | TRBJ1-2 | TRBV29-1 | few | NA
TGTGCCAGCAGTGAGTTAACAGGCCCGTGGACTGAAGCTTTCTTT | CASSELTGPWTEAFF | TRBJ1-1 | TRBV2 | NA | NA
TGCAGCGTACGACAGGAGTATAATTCACCCCTCCACTTT | CSVRQEYNSPLHF | TRBJ1-6 | TRBV29-1 | NA | NA
TGCGCCAGCAGCCAATACGAGGCCTCTGGAAACACCATATATTTT | CASSQYEASGNTIYF | TRBJ1-3 | TRBV4-1 | few | NA
TGTGCCAGTAAGGGGGCCCTTTCCTACAATGAGCAGTTCTTC | CASKGALSYNEQFF | TRBJ2-1 | TRBV6-6 | NA | TRBD1
TGTGCCAGCAGTCCAGGGACAGGGGCCGAGCAGTACTTC | CASSPGTGAEQYF | TRBJ2-7 | TRBV27 | NA | TRBD1
TGTGCCAGCAGCCCAGAGACAGGCCTAAACTATGGCTACACCTTC | CASSPETGLNYGYTF | TRBJ1-2 | TRBV5-6 | NA | NA
TGTGCCACCTCGACAGGGTTAAACACCGGGGAGCTGTTTTTT | CATSTGLNTGELFF | TRBJ2-2 | TRBV28 | once | TRBD1
TGTGCCAGCAGTTATACGGTAGCGGGGAGGACAGATACGCAGTATTTT | CASSYTVAGRTDTQYF | TRBJ2-3 | TRBV6-6 | few | TRBD2
TGTGCCAGCAGCTTAGGTATTAACAGGGAGTATGGCTACACCTTC | CASSLGINREYGYTF | TRBJ1-2 | TRBV7-9 | NA | NA
TGTGCCAGTAGCCGGGATGGGATTCCTGACAGGGACTATGGCTACACCTTC | CASSRDGIPDRDYGYTF | TRBJ1-2 | TRBV19 | NA | TRBD1
TGTGCCAGCAGCCCGTACAGGGGGCGACCGGGAAACACCATATATTTT | CASSPYRGRPGNTIYF | TRBJ1-3 | TRBV28 | NA | TRBD1
TGTGCCAGCAGCTTGAGCCTCTCCTACGAGCAGTACTTC | CASSLSLSYEQYF | TRBJ2-7 | TRBV11-2 | once | NA
TGTGCCAGCAGCTTAAGGGGGTACGAGCAGTACTTC | CASSLRGYEQYF | TRBJ2-7 | TRBV11-3 | NA | NA
TGTGCCAGCAGCCTAACAGGGGGCTTGATTTCTGGAAACACCATATATTTT | CASSLTGGLISGNTIYF | TRBJ1-3 | TRBV11-2 | NA | TRBD1
TGTGCCAGCAAGCGGTGGGACAGGGGTTCTGGGGCCAACGTCCTGACTTTC | CASKRWDRGSGANVLTF | TRBJ2-6 | TRBV2 | NA | TRBD1
TGTGCCAGCAGACCCCAGGGGAAGTATGAAAAACTGTTTTTT | CASRPQGKYEKLFF | TRBJ1-4 | TRBV27 | NA | NA
TGCAGTGCTAGTAAGGATTACGGGACTAGCGGCACAGATACGCAGTATTTT | CSASKDYGTSGTDTQYF | TRBJ2-3 | TRBV20-1 | NA | TRBD2
TGTGCCAGCAGCTTTCAGGGGGCAACCACCGGGGAGCTGTTTTTT | CASSFQGATTGELFF | TRBJ2-2 | TRBV7-9 | NA | TRBD1
TGCGCCAGCAGCCAAGAATCGATGGCAGCGTTACCGGGACTAGCGGCCTACGAGCAGTACTTC | CASSQESMAALPGLAAYEQYF | TRBJ2-7 | TRBV4-1 | NA | TRBD2
TGTGCCACCAGTGACAGGGGGGGAAACACCATATATTTT | CATSDRGGNTIYF | TRBJ1-3 | TRBV24-1 | NA | TRBD1
TGTGCCACCTCCCCCCGACGCGGAGAAAAACTGTTTTTT | CATSPRRGEKLFF | TRBJ1-4 | TRBV25-1 | NA | NA
TGTGCCAGCAGCTTACCTGACAGGGCCGAAGCTTTCTTT | CASSLPDRAEAFF | TRBJ1-1 | TRBV7-9 | NA | TRBD1
TGTGCCAGCAGCCAAGCAGACAGGTGGGCTTTCTTT | CASSQADRWAFF | TRBJ1-1 | TRBV3-1/TRBV3-2 | NA | NA
TGTGCCAGCAGCGGGGGCCCAGGCGGGAGAGCCGGGGAGCTGTTTTTT | CASSGGPGGRAGELFF | TRBJ2-2 | TRBV9 | NA | TRBD2
TGTGCCAGTAGTTCCAGCGTAGTTGGGAATCAGCCCCAGCATTTT | CASSSSVVGNQPQHF | TRBJ1-5 | TRBV19 | NA | NA
TGTGCCATCAGTGAGTCAGGGGAAAGAGACGAAGCTTTCTTT | CAISESGERDEAFF | TRBJ1-1 | TRBV10-3 | NA | NA
TGCGCCAGCAGCCAAGCCGGGGTACCCGGAGGCACTGGAAACACCATATATTTT | CASSQAGVPGGTGNTIYF | TRBJ1-3 | TRBV4-1 | NA | NA
TGTGCCAGCAGTGAAGGGGCGCGGTACGAGCAGTACTTC | CASSEGARYEQYF | TRBJ2-7 | TRBV5-4 | NA | NA
TGTGCCAGCAGTGATAGGAGTAGCACTGAAGCTTTCTTT | CASSDRSSTEAFF | TRBJ1-1 | TRBV6-1 | NA | NA
TGTGCCAGTGGCCGAAGGGCGGAGCGGGAGCAGTACTTC | CASGRRAEREQYF | TRBJ2-7 | TRBV19 | few | NA
TGTGCCAGCAGCCCACCGGGAGCCTCGAAAGGTATTCAGTACTTC | CASSPPGASKGIQYF | TRBJ2-4 | TRBV9 | NA | NA
TGCAGCGGGCGACTCGATGAGCAGTTCTTC | CSGRLDEQFF | TRBJ2-1 | TRBV29-1 | NA | NA
TGCGCCAGCAGCCAGGGACAGGGATCTGAAAAACTGTTTTTT | CASSQGQGSEKLFF | TRBJ1-4 | TRBV5-1 | NA | TRBD1
TGTGCCAGCAGTCCCCTCGGGACAGGGGGTACCTATGGCTACACCTTC | CASSPLGTGGTYGYTF | TRBJ1-2 | TRBV27 | NA | TRBD1
TGTGCCAGCAGTTCAAGACAGGGAAACTATGGCTACACCTTC | CASSSRQGNYGYTF | TRBJ1-2 | TRBV25-1 | NA | TRBD1
TGTGCCAGCAGTTCCCGGGACAGGGTTGACATTCAGTACTTC | CASSSRDRVDIQYF | TRBJ2-4 | TRBV28 | few | TRBD1
TGTGCCAGCAGTTTATATAGCGGGGTCACAGATACGCAGTATTTT | CASSLYSGVTDTQYF | TRBJ2-3 | TRBV27 | NA | TRBD2
TGCGCCAGCAGCCAACCGGGACAGGGGCTCTACGAGCAGTACTTC | CASSQPGQGLYEQYF | TRBJ2-7 | TRBV4-1 | NA | TRBD1
TGTGCCAGCAGCTTAAGATATAGCTCCTACGAGCAGTACTTC | CASSLRYSSYEQYF | TRBJ2-7 | TRBV7-2 | few | NA
TGCGCCAGCCGGACCGGACAGGGGAGCGGGGAGCTGTTTTTT | CASRTGQGSGELFF | TRBJ2-2 | TRBV10-1 | few | TRBD1
TGTGCCAGTAGTACTGTGAATGAGCAGTTCTTC | CASSTVNEQFF | TRBJ2-1 | TRBV19 | NA | NA
TGCGCCAGCAGCCGGGAACAGGGTATCAACACTGAAGCTTTCTTT | CASSREQGINTEAFF | TRBJ1-1 | TRBV4-1 | NA | NA
TGTGCCAGCAGTTACTCTCCGAGGGGGCGAAACACCATATATTTT | CASSYSPRGRNTIYF | TRBJ1-3 | TRBV6-5 | NA | TRBD1
TGTGCCAGCAGCTTGGGGTCTTGGCCAACTAATGAAAAACTGTTTTTT | CASSLGSWPTNEKLFF | TRBJ1-4 | TRBV5-8 | NA | NA
TGTGCCTGGAGTGGGTCCTCCAGCGCAACTAATGAAAAACTGTTTTTT | CAWSGSSSATNEKLFF | TRBJ1-4 | TRBV30 | NA | NA
TGCGCCAGCAGCTTGGAAGTTGTACGGGACAGATACACTGAAGCTTTCTTT | CASSLEVVRDRYTEAFF | TRBJ1-1 | TRBV5-1 | NA | TRBD1
TGTGCCAGCAGCCAAGACAGGGTGGTCACTGAAGCTTTCTTT | CASSQDRVVTEAFF | TRBJ1-1 | TRBV3-1/TRBV3-2 | few | NA